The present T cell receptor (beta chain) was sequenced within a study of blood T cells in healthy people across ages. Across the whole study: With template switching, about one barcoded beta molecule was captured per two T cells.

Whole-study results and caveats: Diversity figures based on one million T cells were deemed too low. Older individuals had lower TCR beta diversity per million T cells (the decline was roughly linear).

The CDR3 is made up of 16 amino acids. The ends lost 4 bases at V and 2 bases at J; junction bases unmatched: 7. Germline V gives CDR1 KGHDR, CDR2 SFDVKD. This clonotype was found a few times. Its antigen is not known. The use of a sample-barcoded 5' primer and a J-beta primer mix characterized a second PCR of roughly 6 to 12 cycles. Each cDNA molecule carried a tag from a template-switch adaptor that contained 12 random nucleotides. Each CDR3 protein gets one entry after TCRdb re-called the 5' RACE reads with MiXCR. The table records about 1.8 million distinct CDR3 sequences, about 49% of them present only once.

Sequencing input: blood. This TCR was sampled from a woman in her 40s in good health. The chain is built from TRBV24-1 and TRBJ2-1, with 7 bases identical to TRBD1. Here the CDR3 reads CATSDPEGAAYNEQFF. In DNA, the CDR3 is TGTGCCACCAGTGACCCCGAGGGGGCCGCCTACAATGAGCAGTTCTTC.